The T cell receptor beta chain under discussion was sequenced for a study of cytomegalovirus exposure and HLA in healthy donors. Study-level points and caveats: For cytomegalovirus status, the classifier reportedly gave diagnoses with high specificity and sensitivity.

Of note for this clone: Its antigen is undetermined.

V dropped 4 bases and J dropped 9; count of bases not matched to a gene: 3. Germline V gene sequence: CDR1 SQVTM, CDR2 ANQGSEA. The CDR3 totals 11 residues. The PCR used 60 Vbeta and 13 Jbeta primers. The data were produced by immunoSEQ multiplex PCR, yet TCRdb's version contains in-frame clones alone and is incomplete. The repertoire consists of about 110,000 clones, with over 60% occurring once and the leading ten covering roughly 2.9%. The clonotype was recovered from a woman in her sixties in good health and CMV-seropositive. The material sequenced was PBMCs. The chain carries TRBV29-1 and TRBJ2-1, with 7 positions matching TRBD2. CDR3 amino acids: CSVGLAIEQFF. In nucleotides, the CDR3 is TGCAGCGTTGGACTAGCTATTGAGCAGTTCTTC.